One sample yielded the 14 T cell receptor beta chains listed below, sequenced in a study of OX40 agonist ivuxolimab in advanced cancers. Measured with immunoSEQ multiplex PCR; TCRdb has only the in-frame clones, and not every one. There are 35,000 to 55,000 clones in the sample; around 94% occur only once, and approximately 11% lies in the top ten. The source was CD4+ or CD8+ T cells sorted from blood, collected in a trial of the OX40 agonist ivuxolimab. Receptors were obtained from an adult with an advanced solid tumor such as melanoma, head and neck, liver or kidney cancer.

This rearrangement joins TRBV6-1 to TRBJ2-5, with D unclear. The CDR3 runs 14 residues. Germline CDR1 and CDR2: MNHNS and SASEGT. Trimming took off 6 bases at V and 10 bases at J, with 21 bases between the two ends. The CDR3 DNA reads as TGTGCCAGCAGCGCTGATAGGCTGTGGAAAGACCAGTACTTC. As protein: CASSADRLWKDQYF.

The genes are TRBV4-1 and TRBJ1-1, with unresolved D. Germline-derived CDR1 and CDR2 are MGHRA and YSYEKL. The CDR3 consists of 16 residues. With 4 bases removed from V and 0 bases from J, the gap between germline ends came to 15 bases. In nucleotides, the CDR3 is TGCGCCAGCAGCCCCCCGTATCCCGAGGTGAACACTGAAGCTTTCTTT. Amino acids: CASSPPYPEVNTEAFF.

This chain joins TRBV19 and TRBJ2-7; a weak D match, TRBD2 (5 bases). From germline, CDR1 is LNHDA and CDR2 SQIVND (reference sequence). The CDR3 consists of 16 residues. V lost 5 bases, J lost 0 bases, and 17 bases lay in between. In DNA, the CDR3 is TGTGCCAGTAGTCCAACCCTGGACTCACTCTCCTACGAGCAGTACTTC. Its translation is CASSPTLDSLSYEQYF.

Notes on this clone: Germline is not matched at one junction end, which may reflect a read error. Other nucleotide sequences in the sample specify the same CDR3. The chain joins TRBV7-9 to TRBJ1-2; no clear D. This CDR3 spans 14 amino acids. The V gene's germline CDR1 is SEHNR and CDR2 FQNEAQ (reference sequence). The CDR3 coding sequence is TGTGCCAGCAGCTTAAACCCAACCTTCTATGGCTATACCTTC. Translating it yields CASSLNPTFYGYTF.

The rearrangement links TRBV13 to TRBJ2-7, with TRBD2 matching over 14 bases. The CDR3 runs to 18 residues. The ends lost 5 bases at V and 5 bases at J; junction bases unmatched: 14. Germline assignment: CDR1 PRHDT and CDR2 FYEKMQ (reference sequence). CDR3 residues: CASSPFVLGTSGSNEQYF. DNA of the CDR3: TGTGCCAGCAGCCCCTTCGTTCTGGGGACTAGCGGGAGTAACGAGCAGTACTTC.

The chain joins TRBV9 to TRBJ2-7; D gene unclear. From germline, CDR1 is SGDLS and CDR2 YYNGEE. Trimming took 4 bases from V and 0 from J, leaving 8 bases between them. There are 13 residues in the CDR3. CDR3 protein: CASSRASSYEQYF. CDR3 DNA sequence: TGTGCCAGCAGCCGGGCCAGCTCCTACGAGCAGTACTTC.

This chain connects TRBV30 to TRBJ2-4; possibly TRBD1 or TRBD2 for D (5 bases each). The CDR3 is made up of 15 amino acids. Germline values: CDR1 GTSNPN, CDR2 SVGIG (reference sequence). The V end was cut by 4 bases, the J end by 0 bases, with 13 bases between. CDR3 nucleotides: TGTGCCTGGATGAGACGGGGCGTAGCCAAAAACATTCAGTACTTC. Translation gives CAWMRRGVAKNIQYF.

This rearrangement joins TRBV7-6 to TRBJ1-1, with 8 positions matching TRBD1. CDR1 is SGHVS, CDR2 FNYEAQ, per germline. The junction had 8 bases not matched to a gene; V was cut back by 4 bases and J by 7 bases. This CDR3 region has 14 residues. CDR3 loop: CASSSPTGGGEAFF. CDR3 coding DNA: TGTGCCAGCAGCTCCCCCACAGGGGGAGGTGAAGCTTTCTTT.

The chain uses TRBV9 and TRBJ1-4; TRBD1 might be the D (5 bases). Looked up from germline, CDR1 is SGDLS and CDR2 is YYNGEE. The V end was cut by 0 bases, the J end by 6 bases, with 15 bases between. This CDR3 is 16 amino acids long. The CDR3 region is CASSVGAGTLDEKLFF. CDR3 sequence (DNA): TGTGCCAGCAGCGTAGGGGCGGGGACGTTAGATGAAAAACTGTTTTTT.

The J gene is TRBJ2-7, the V gene TRBV13, with TRBD2 matching 13 bases. J gave up 3 bases and V 6 bases, and 8 bases lay outside the gene matches. Germline V gene sequence: CDR1 PRHDT, CDR2 FYEKMQ (reference sequence). This CDR3 contains 16 residues. CDR3 DNA: TGTGCCAGCAGATCCTTCGGGACTAGCGGGGACTACGAGCAGTACTTC. This codes for CASRSFGTSGDYEQYF. Looking up the rest from reference TRBV13 and TRBJ2-7 gives the full variable domain: AAGVIQSPRHLIKEKRETATLKCYPIPRHDTVYWYQQGPGQDPQFLISFYEKMQSDKGSIPDRFSAQQFSDYHSELNMSSLELGDSALYFCASRSFGTSGDYEQYFGPGTRLTVT.

This CDR3 reads CASSLGMDSHGYTF. CDR3 DNA sequence: TGTGCCAGCAGCTTGGGGATGGACAGCCATGGCTACACCTTC. V gene TRBV7-9 combines with J gene TRBJ1-2, with D tentatively TRBD1 (6 bases). Trimming pared 3 bases from V and 6 bases from J, leaving 14 bases between. This CDR3 spans 14 amino acids. In germline, CDR1 is SEHNR, CDR2 FQNEAQ (reference sequence).

The CDR3 sequence is CASSASIYGYTF. The CDR3 DNA is TGTGCCAGCAGTGCAAGCATCTATGGCTACACCTTC. The V and J genes are TRBV6-1 and TRBJ1-2; D call uncertain. Germline V gene data show CDR1 as MNHNS and CDR2 as SASEGT. This CDR3 region has 12 residues. The germline V and J ends were trimmed by 4 bases and 4 bases, with 7 bases remaining between them.

The chain combines TRBV13 with TRBJ2-2; no firm D call. The CDR3 contains 16 residues. The germline V and J ends were trimmed by 5 bases and 0 bases, with 13 bases remaining between them. The germline gives CDR1 PRHDT, CDR2 FYEKMQ (reference sequence). CDR3 region: CASSTQLGPNTGELFF. The CDR3 nucleotides are TGTGCCAGCAGCACCCAGCTCGGACCGAACACCGGGGAGCTGTTTTTT.

This sequence joins TRBV27 and TRBJ2-1, with D perhaps matching TRBD1 (5 bases). V lost 8 bases and J lost 2, with 13 bases in between. The germline CDR1 and CDR2 sequences are MNHEY and SMNVEV (reference sequence). The CDR3 totals 14 residues. The CDR3 sequence: CASGSGQPYNEQFF. CDR3 in DNA: TGTGCCAGCGGATCAGGGCAACCCTACAATGAGCAGTTCTTC.